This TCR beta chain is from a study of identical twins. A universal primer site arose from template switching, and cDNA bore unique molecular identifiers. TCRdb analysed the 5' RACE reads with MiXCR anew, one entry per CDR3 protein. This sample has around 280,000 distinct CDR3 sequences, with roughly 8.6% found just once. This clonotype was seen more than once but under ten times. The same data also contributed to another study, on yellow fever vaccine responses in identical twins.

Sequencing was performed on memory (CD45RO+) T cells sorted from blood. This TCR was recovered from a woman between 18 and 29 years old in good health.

DNA of the CDR3: TGTGCCAGCAGCGAACAGGGAAATGGCGGGGAGCTGTTTTTT. This sequence encodes CASSEQGNGGELFF. This chain links TRBV7-2 with TRBJ2-2; a weak D match, TRBD1 (6 bases). CDR3 length: 14 amino acids. Trimming removed 5 bases from V and 7 bases from J, with 14 bases in between. Germline V gene lookup returns CDR1 SGHTA and CDR2 FQGNSA.